This T cell receptor (beta chain) comes out of a study of blood T cell repertoires in COVID-19. Study background: Samples came from the United States, Italy and Spain, spanning acute and convalescent COVID-19.

Individuals drawn from around 25 US areas were roughly 18 to 95 years old. Each recovered donor of Cohort 3 presented with two negative PCRs, clearance, or symptom resolution. As processed by the authors: Scientists estimated how many nucleated cells there were by amplifying reference gene primers. Here immunoSEQ multiplex PCR was the method, and the copy in TCRdb shows in-frame clones only, minus some. V and J calls and clone size are copied from that table; D and trimming were computed from the DNA. This sample carries more than 250,000 clones, roughly 86% of them seen once, and the ten largest clones take 5.3%. V lost 1 base and J lost 6, with 16 bases in between. Germline values: CDR1 SGHKS, CDR2 YYEKEE (reference sequence). This CDR3 is built from 15 residues.

The chain combines TRBV5-5 with TRBJ1-1; D might be TRBD1 (6 bases). The sequencing sample was made of PBMCs or T cells enriched from blood (not recorded which). The TCR originated in a woman in her twenties or thirties who had recovered from COVID-19. The CDR3 nucleotides read TGTGCCAGCAGCTTGCTTAGGACAGTTCGGCCTGAAGCTTTCTTT. Its protein product is CASSLLRTVRPEAFF.